The 19 T cell receptor beta chains below come from one sample, sequenced in a study of T cell clones after liver transplantation. Measured with immunoSEQ multiplex PCR; TCRdb has only the in-frame clones, and not every one. The sample yields 50,000 to 60,000 clones, 70% seen once. The material was CD4+ T cells from blood, obtained at the approximately 16-month timepoint. The receptor set was obtained from a human patient who received a liver transplant. A share of the T cells may be of graft donor origin.

This sequence joins TRBV7-9 and TRBJ2-5, with D possibly TRBD1 on 6 matching bases. Germline CDR1 is SEHNR and CDR2 is FQNEAQ (reference sequence). Trimming shortened V by 5 bases and J by 4 bases, and 20 bases separated the two germline ends. The CDR3 sequence is 16 residues long. Here the CDR3 DNA reads TGTGCCAGCAGCCGCCAGGCAGGGGCATCCAGAGAGACCCAGTACTTC. Its translation is CASSRQAGASRETQYF.

The V call is TRBV2, the J call TRBJ2-1; perhaps TRBD2 as D (6 bases). Germline values: CDR1 SNHLY, CDR2 FYNNEI. The CDR3 has 14 residues. V lost 3 bases, J lost 9 bases, and 15 bases lay in between. The CDR3 loop is CASSELFGSGEQFF. The CDR3 region has the DNA TGTGCCAGCAGTGAGTTGTTCGGGAGTGGTGAGCAGTTCTTC.

The chain has TRBV29-1 and TRBJ2-3, with 11 bases lining up with TRBD2. Germline CDR1 and CDR2: SQVTM and ANQGSEA. Unmatched junction bases numbered 4, after V lost 5 bases and J lost 6 bases. CDR3 size: 13 residues. The CDR3 nucleotides read TGCAGCGTTAAGAGGACTAGCGGGGATACGCAGTATTTT. It specifies CSVKRTSGDTQYF.

The chain carries TRBV4-2 and TRBJ1-2; 8 bases are shared with TRBD1. Unmatched junction bases numbered 9, after V lost 1 base and J lost 2 bases. CDR3 length: 17 residues. Germline lookup yields CDR1 LGHNA and CDR2 YNFKEQ. CDR3 DNA: TGTGCCAGCAGCCAAGTCAGCGGACAGGGTGTAAACTATGGCTACACCTTC. This codes for CASSQVSGQGVNYGYTF.

The chain joins TRBV5-4 to TRBJ2-2, with a tentative D call TRBD2 (6 bases). Germline CDR1 reads SGHNT; CDR2 reads YYREEE (reference sequence). The length of the CDR3 is 15 residues. V lost 4 bases and J 4 bases, leaving 14 bases between the germline ends. CDR3 region: CASSQDLRGTGELFF. CDR3 nucleotide sequence: TGTGCCAGCAGCCAAGATCTGCGGGGCACCGGGGAGCTGTTTTTT.

This chain uses TRBV6-6 with TRBJ1-2; 10 positions match TRBD1. With 5 bases clipped from V and 4 bases from J, the junction kept 4 bases outside the gene matches. The CDR3 totals 14 residues. From germline, CDR1 is MNHNY and CDR2 SVGAGI (reference sequence). CDR3 sequence reads: CASSLDRGAYGYTF. DNA of the CDR3: TGTGCCAGCAGTCTGGACAGGGGGGCCTATGGCTACACCTTC.

The chain recombines TRBV30 with TRBJ1-5; D ambiguous. Trimming took off 4 bases at V and 0 bases at J, with 10 bases between the two ends. CDR1 GTSNPN and CDR2 SVGIG come from the germline V gene (reference sequence). The CDR3 has 14 residues. DNA of the CDR3: TGTGCCTGGACAAAAACGACTAGCAATCAGCCCCAGCATTTT. This sequence encodes CAWTKTTSNQPQHF. Filled out from reference TRBV30 and TRBJ1-5, the complete variable domain reads SQTIHQWPATLVQPVGSPLSLECTVEGTSNPNLYWYRQAAGRGLQLLFYSVGIGQISSEVPQNLSASRPQDRQFILSSKKLLLSDSGFYLCAWTKTTSNQPQHFGDGTRLSIL.

The chain combines TRBV18 with TRBJ1-1; no clear D. The CDR3 totals 13 residues. Per germline, CDR1 KGHSH and CDR2 LQKENI. V lost 4 bases and J lost 0, with 6 bases in between. In DNA, the CDR3 is TGTGCCAGCTCACGAGTTATGAACACTGAAGCTTTCTTT. This encodes CASSRVMNTEAFF.

CDR3 protein: CASSDSGTYEQYV. The CDR3 region has the DNA TGTGCCAGCAGTGATTCTGGAACCTACGAGCAGTACGTC. The chain joins TRBV2 to TRBJ2-7; D uncertain. Looked up from germline, CDR1 is SNHLY and CDR2 is FYNNEI. V was shortened by 3 bases and J by 2 bases, with 8 bases between the two germline ends. The CDR3 runs 13 residues.

The chain couples TRBV6-1 to TRBJ1-4; the D gene is possibly TRBD1 (5 bases). Germline CDR1 and CDR2: MNHNS and SASEGT. The germline V and J ends were trimmed by 5 bases and 8 bases, with 18 bases remaining between them. This CDR3 is built from 15 residues. The CDR3 DNA follows: TGTGCCAGCAGTCGAGACCGGGACGGACGAGAAAAACTGTTTTTT. This gives the protein CASSRDRDGREKLFF.

J is TRBJ2-3 and V is TRBV5-1; the match to TRBD2 covers 8 bases. The germline V gene encodes CDR1 SGHRS and CDR2 YFSETQ. This CDR3 is 15 amino acids long. The trim removed 0 bases at V and 1 base at J, leaving 1 base unmatched. CDR3 sequence reads: CASSLGSGGTDTQYF. CDR3 nucleotides: TGCGCCAGCAGCTTGGGTAGCGGGGGCACAGATACGCAGTATTTT.

This chain joins TRBV2 and TRBJ2-3; 10 bases fit TRBD2. V lost 10 bases to trimming and J lost 5 bases; unmatched junction nucleotides: 6. This CDR3 is 13 amino acids long. Germline CDR1 is SNHLY and CDR2 is FYNNEI. The DNA of the CDR3 is TGTGCCAACAGCGGGAGGGCCGGAGATACGCAGTATTTT. This encodes CANSGRAGDTQYF.

This clone was seen a few times. The CDR3, as DNA: TGTGCCAGCAGGAGGGAAGCATATAATTCACCCCTCCACTTT. It codes for CASRREAYNSPLHF. The chain couples TRBV27 to TRBJ1-6; D gene ambiguous. Germline V gene sequence: CDR1 MNHEY, CDR2 SMNVEV (reference sequence). CDR3 length: 14 residues. The V end lost 6 bases, the J end lost 4 bases, and 10 bases lay between the germline ends.

In this sample, this clone turned up a few times. This rearrangement joins TRBV6-5 to TRBJ2-2; 8 bases are shared with TRBD2. Germline V gene sequence: CDR1 MNHEY, CDR2 SVGAGI. The CDR3 length is 15 residues. With 6 bases clipped from V and 4 bases from J, the junction kept 7 bases outside the gene matches. This chain's CDR3 is CASSRGGTGTGELFF. In DNA, the CDR3 is TGTGCCAGCAGCCGGGGGGGTACAGGCACCGGGGAGCTGTTTTTT.

The V and J genes are TRBV28 and TRBJ1-1; D gene unclear. CDR3 size: 11 residues. V dropped 11 bases and J dropped 5 bases, with 12 bases sitting between them. Germline V gene sequence: CDR1 MDHEN, CDR2 SYDVKM. The CDR3, as DNA: TGTGCCGCCTTCGGTGGGACTGAAGCTTTCTTT. Protein sequence: CAAFGGTEAFF.

The rearrangement uses TRBV6-6 and TRBJ2-5; 8 bases map to TRBD2. The CDR3 covers 15 residues. The germline gives CDR1 MNHNY, CDR2 SVGAGI (reference sequence). The V segment lost 0 bases and the J segment 5 bases; nucleotides outside the gene matches: 5. The CDR3 nucleotides read TGTGCCAGCAGTTACTCCGAGCGGGAGTATGAGACCCAGTACTTC. Translated, it gives CASSYSEREYETQYF.

This clone was seen more than once but under ten times. V gene TRBV27 combines with J gene TRBJ2-3; the match to TRBD1 covers 8 bases. CDR1 MNHEY and CDR2 SMNVEV come from the germline V gene (reference sequence). The CDR3 is 14 amino acids. Unmatched junction bases numbered 8, after V lost 6 bases and J lost 6 bases. The CDR3 bases are TGTGCCAGCAGGCTTCAGGGGGCGTCGGATACGCAGTATTTT. Translating it yields CASRLQGASDTQYF.

The rearrangement joins TRBV6-5 to TRBJ1-6; the D gene is possibly TRBD1 (5 bases). CDR3 length: 13 amino acids. The germline V gene encodes CDR1 MNHEY and CDR2 SVGAGI. V lost 7 bases to trimming and J lost 5 bases, with 9 bases between them. CDR3 amino acids: CASKSTDNSPLHF. CDR3 DNA sequence: TGTGCCAGCAAGTCGACAGATAATTCACCCCTCCACTTT.

This clone has only a few counts. The rearrangement joins TRBV20-1 to TRBJ2-1; 7 nucleotides match TRBD1. The CDR3 is 11 amino acids. The germline V gene has CDR1 DFQATT and CDR2 SNEGSKA (reference sequence). V lost 7 bases, J lost 14 bases, and 11 bases stayed unmatched. CDR3 sequence (DNA): TGCAGTGGGACCCAAGACAGGGAGAAGTTCTTC. It specifies CSGTQDREKFF.